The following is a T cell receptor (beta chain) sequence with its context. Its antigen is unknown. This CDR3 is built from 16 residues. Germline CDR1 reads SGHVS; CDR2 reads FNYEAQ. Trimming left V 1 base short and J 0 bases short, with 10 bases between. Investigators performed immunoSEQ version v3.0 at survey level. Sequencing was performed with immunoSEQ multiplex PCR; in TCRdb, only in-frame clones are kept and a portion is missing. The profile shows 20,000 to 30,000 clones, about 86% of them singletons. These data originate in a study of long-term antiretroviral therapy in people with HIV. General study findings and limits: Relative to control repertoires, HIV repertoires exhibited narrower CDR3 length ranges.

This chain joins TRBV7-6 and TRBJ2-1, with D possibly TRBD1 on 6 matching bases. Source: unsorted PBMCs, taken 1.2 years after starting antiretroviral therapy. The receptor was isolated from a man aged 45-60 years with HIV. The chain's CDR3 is CASSLGTANSYNEQFF. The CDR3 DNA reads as TGTGCCAGCAGCTTAGGGACAGCCAACTCCTACAATGAGCAGTTCTTC.